This T cell receptor (beta chain) is from a study of CD8 T cells in ankylosing spondylitis. A remark on this clonotype: Its antigen is unknown.

The CDR3 has 15 amino acids. Germline values: CDR1 DFQATT, CDR2 SNEGSKA (reference sequence). The ends lost 7 bases at V and 2 bases at J; junction bases unmatched: 9. Study results and caveats: A motif in TCR beta, a set of eight highly homologous variants, appeared characteristic of ankylosing spondylitis blood. Reports say disease-linked clones showed up significantly more in matched ankylosing spondylitis synovial fluid. Existing reports had already noted some motif variants in reactive arthritis synovial fluid and blood.

It was by quantitative 5'-RACE with molecular barcodes that TCR beta libraries were made. TCRdb re-analysed the 5' RACE reads in MiXCR, keeping a single row per CDR3 protein. The sample yields around 330,000 distinct CDR3 sequences, roughly 12% seen once. The sequence came from a female donor with ankylosing spondylitis or in good health (not recorded which). The sequenced material came from blood, either unsorted or a sorted T cell fraction (not recorded which). The chain recombines TRBV20-1 with TRBJ2-5, with 11 bases matching TRBD2. CDR3 sequence (DNA): TGCAGTGTCCAAGCTTTAGCGGGGGGGCAAGAGACCCAGTACTTC. Translated, it gives CSVQALAGGQETQYF.